This TCR beta chain was captured by sequencing in a study of T cells in women clearing cervical HPV infection. Study results and limitations: CIN3+ cases had significantly higher TCR repertoire richness than controls, but evenness did not differ.

Of note for this clone: Its antigen is not known. The CDR3 extends 3 residues past the end of the read, so its final part is completed from the germline J gene.

Clones were read by immunoSEQ multiplex PCR, and TCRdb kept only the in-frame ones, dropping some. This sample lists tens of thousands of clones; its ten largest clones have 4.2%. The CDR3 length is 16 residues. Unmatched junction bases numbered 6, after V lost 5 bases and J lost 0 bases. Germline V lookup: CDR1 SGHTA, CDR2 FQGTGA. Each participant carried one incident cervical HPV16 infection only. This chain links TRBV7-3 with TRBJ2-2, with 7 positions matching TRBD1. The TCR comes from a woman aged 18 to 69 with a cervical HPV16 infection that either progressed to CIN3+ or cleared (not recorded which). Sequencing used blood buffy coat. CDR3 in amino acids: CASSPLGTANTGELFF. The covered CDR3 bases are TGTGCCAGCAGCCCTCTTGGGACAGCGAACACCGGGGAG.